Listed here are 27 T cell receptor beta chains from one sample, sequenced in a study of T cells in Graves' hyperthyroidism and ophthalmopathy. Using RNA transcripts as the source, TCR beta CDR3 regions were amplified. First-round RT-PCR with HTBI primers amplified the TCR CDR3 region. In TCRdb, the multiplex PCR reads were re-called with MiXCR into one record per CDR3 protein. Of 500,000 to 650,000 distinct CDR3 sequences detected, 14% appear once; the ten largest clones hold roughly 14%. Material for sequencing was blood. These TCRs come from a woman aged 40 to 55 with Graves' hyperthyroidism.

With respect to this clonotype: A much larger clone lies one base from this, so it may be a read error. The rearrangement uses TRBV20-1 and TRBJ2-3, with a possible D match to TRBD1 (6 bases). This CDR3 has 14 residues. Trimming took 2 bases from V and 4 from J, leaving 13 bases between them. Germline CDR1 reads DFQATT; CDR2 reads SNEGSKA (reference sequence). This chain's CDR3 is CSARRGSLPDTQYF. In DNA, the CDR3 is TGCAGTGCTAGAAGGGGGAGTCTTCCAGATACGCAGTATTTT.

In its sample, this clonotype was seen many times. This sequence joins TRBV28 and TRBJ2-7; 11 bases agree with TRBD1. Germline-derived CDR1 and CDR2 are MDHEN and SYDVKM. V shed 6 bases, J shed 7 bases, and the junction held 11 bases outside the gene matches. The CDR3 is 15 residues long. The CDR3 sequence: CASRTTGTGGREQYF. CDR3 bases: TGTGCCAGCAGAACCACCGGGACAGGGGGGAGGGAGCAGTACTTC.

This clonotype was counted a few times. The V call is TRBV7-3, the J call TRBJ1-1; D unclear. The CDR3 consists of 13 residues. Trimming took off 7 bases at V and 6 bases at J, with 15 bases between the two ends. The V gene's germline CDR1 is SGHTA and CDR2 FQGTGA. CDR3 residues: CASKETVLSEAFF. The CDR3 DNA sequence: TGTGCCAGCAAGGAAACAGTCCTATCTGAAGCTTTCTTT.

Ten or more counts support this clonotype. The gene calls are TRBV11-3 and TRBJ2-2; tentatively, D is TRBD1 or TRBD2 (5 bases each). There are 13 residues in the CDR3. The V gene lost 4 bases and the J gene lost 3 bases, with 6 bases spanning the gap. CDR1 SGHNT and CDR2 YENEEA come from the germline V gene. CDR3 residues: CASSSGHTGELFF. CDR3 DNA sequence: TGTGCCAGCAGCTCGGGGCACACCGGGGAGCTGTTTTTT.

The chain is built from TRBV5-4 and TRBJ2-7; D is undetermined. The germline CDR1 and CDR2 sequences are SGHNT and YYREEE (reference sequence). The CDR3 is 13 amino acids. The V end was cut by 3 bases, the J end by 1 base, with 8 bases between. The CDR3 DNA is TGTGCCAGCAGCTCCCCCATTTCCTACGAGCAGTACTTC. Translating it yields CASSSPISYEQYF.

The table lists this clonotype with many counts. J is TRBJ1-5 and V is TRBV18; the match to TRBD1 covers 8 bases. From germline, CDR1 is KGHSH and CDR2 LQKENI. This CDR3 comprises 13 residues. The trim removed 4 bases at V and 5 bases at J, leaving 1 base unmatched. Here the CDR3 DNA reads TGTGCCAGCTCACAGACAGGGGATCAGCCCCAGCATTTT. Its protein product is CASSQTGDQPQHF.

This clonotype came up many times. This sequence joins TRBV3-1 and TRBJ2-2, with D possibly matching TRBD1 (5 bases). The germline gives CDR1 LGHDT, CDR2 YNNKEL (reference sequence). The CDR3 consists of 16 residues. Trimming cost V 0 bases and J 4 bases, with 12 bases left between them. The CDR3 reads CASSQELLGATGELFF. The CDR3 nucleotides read TGTGCCAGCAGCCAAGAATTGTTAGGGGCCACCGGGGAGCTGTTTTTT.

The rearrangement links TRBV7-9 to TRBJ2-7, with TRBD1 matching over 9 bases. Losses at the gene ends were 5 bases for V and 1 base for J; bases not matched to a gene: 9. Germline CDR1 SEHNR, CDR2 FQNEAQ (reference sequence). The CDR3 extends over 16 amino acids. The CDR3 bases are TGTGCCAGCAGCCAGGGCGACAGGGGGAGGTCCTACGAGCAGTACTTC. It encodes CASSQGDRGRSYEQYF.

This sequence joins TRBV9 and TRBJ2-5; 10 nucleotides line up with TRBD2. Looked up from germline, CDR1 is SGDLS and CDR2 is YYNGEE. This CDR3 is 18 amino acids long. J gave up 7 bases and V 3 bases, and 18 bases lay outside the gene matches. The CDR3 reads CASSEPGLAPGYMGTQYF. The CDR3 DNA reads TGTGCCAGCAGCGAACCGGGACTAGCGCCAGGATATATGGGGACCCAGTACTTC.

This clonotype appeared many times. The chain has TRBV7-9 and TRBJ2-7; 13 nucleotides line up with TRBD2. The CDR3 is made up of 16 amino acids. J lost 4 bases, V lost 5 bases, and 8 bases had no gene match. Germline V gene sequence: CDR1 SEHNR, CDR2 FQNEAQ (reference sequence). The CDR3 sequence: CASSLGLAGALYEQYF. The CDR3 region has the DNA TGTGCCAGCAGCCTTGGACTAGCGGGAGCTCTTTACGAGCAGTACTTC.

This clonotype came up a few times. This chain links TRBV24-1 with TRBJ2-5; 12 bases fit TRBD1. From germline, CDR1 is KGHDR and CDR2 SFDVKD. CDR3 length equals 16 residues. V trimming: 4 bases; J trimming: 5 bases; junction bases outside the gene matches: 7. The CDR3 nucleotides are TGTGCCACCAGTGAGGACGGGACAGGGGGCCTGGAGACCCAGTACTTC. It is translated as CATSEDGTGGLETQYF.

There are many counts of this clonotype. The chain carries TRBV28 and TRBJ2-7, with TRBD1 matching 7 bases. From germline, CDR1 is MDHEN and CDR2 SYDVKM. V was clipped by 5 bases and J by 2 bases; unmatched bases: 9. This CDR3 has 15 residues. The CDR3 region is CASSRYQDRTYEQYF. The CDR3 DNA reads TGTGCCAGCAGTAGATACCAGGACAGGACCTACGAGCAGTACTTC.

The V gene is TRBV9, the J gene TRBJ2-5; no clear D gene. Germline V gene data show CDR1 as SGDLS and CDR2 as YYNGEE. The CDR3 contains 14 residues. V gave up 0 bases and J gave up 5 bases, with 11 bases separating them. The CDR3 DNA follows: TGTGCCAGCAGCGTAGACCCTCTCGGGGAGACCCAGTACTTC. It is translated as CASSVDPLGETQYF.

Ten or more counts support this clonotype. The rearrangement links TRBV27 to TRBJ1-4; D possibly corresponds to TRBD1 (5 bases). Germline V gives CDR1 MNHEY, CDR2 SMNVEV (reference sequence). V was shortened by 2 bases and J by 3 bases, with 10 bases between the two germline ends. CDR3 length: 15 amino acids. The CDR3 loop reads CASSLARGPNEKLFF. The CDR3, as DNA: TGTGCCAGCAGTTTAGCCCGGGGCCCTAATGAAAAACTGTTTTTT. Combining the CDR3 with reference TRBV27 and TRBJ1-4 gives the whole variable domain EAQVTQNPRYLITVTGKKLTVTCSQNMNHEYMSWYRQDPGLGLRQIYYSMNVEVTDKGDVPEGYKVSRKEKRNFPLILESPSPNQTSLYFCASSLARGPNEKLFFGSGTQLSVL.

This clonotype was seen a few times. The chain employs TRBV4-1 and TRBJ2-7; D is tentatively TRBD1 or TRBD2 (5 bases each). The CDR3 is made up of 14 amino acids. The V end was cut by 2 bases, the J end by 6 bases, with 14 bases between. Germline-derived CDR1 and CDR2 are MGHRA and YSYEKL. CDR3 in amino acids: CASSQTRGQVEQYF. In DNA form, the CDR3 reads TGCGCCAGCAGCCAAACGAGGGGTCAGGTCGAGCAGTACTTC.

The chain's CDR3 is CASSLGLGYYNEQFF. The CDR3 region has the DNA TGTGCCAGCAGTCTGGGTTTAGGCTATTACAATGAGCAGTTCTTC. The genes are TRBV6-1 and TRBJ2-1; D is unresolved. From germline, CDR1 is MNHNS and CDR2 SASEGT. CDR3 length equals 15 residues. Trimming left V 5 bases short and J 4 bases short, with 15 bases between.

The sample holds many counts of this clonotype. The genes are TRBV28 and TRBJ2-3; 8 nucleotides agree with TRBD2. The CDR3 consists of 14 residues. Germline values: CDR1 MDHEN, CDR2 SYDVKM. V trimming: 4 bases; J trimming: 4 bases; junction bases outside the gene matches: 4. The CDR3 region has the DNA TGTGCCAGCAGTTCAGCGGGAGCCTCAGATACGCAGTATTTT. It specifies CASSSAGASDTQYF.

The CDR3 spells CATSTALPGTGGGDTQYF. The CDR3, as DNA: TGTGCCACCAGCACAGCCCTACCCGGGACAGGGGGCGGAGATACGCAGTATTTT. This chain connects TRBV24-1 to TRBJ2-3; 12 bases are a match to TRBD1. Trimming at V came to 7 bases and at J to 5 bases, leaving 15 bases not matched to a gene. The V gene's germline CDR1 is KGHDR and CDR2 SFDVKD. This CDR3 is 18 amino acids long.

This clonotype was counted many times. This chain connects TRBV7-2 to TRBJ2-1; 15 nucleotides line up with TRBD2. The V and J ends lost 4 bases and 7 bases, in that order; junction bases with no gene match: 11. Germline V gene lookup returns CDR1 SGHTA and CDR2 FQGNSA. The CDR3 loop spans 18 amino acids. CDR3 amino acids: CASSSQGLAGGHTNEQFF. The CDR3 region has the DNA TGTGCCAGCAGCTCCCAGGGACTAGCGGGAGGCCACACGAATGAGCAGTTCTTC.

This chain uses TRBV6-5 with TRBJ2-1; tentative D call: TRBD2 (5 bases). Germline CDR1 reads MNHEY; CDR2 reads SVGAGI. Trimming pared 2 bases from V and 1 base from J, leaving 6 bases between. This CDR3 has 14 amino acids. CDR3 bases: TGTGCCAGCAGTTACGTAGCGTCCTACAATGAGCAGTTCTTC. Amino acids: CASSYVASYNEQFF.

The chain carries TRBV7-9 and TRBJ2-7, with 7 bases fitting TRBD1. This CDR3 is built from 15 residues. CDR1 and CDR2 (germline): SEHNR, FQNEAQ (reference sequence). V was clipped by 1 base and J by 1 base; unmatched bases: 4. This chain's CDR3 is CASSLGGQRSYEQYF. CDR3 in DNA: TGTGCCAGCAGCTTAGGGGGACAGAGATCCTACGAGCAGTACTTC.

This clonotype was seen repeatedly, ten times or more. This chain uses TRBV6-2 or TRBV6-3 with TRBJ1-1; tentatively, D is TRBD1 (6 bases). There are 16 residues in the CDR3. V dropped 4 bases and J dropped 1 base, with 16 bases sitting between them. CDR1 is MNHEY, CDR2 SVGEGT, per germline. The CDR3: CASSSYRVRGNTEAFF. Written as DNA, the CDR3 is TGTGCCAGCAGTTCGTACAGGGTACGGGGGAACACTGAAGCTTTCTTT.

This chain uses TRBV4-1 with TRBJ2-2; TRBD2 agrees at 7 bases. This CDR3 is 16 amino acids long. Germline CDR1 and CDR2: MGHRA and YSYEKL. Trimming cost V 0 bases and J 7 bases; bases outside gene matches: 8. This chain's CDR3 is CASSQESTSSGGELFF. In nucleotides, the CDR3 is TGCGCCAGCAGCCAAGAGTCGACTAGCTCAGGCGGGGAGCTGTTTTTT.

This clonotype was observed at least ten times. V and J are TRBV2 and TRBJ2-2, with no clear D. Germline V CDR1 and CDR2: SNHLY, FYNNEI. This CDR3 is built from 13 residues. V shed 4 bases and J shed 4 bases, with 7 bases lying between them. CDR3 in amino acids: CASSVQFTGELFF. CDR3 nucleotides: TGTGCCAGCAGTGTACAGTTCACCGGGGAGCTGTTTTTT.

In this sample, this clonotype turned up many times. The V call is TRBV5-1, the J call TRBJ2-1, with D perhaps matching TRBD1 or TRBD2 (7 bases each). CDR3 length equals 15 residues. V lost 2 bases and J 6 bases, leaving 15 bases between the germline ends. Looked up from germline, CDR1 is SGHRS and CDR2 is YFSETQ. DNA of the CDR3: TGCGCCAGCAGCTTTACAGGGGAGGGGTCCAATGAGCAGTTCTTC. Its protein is CASSFTGEGSNEQFF.

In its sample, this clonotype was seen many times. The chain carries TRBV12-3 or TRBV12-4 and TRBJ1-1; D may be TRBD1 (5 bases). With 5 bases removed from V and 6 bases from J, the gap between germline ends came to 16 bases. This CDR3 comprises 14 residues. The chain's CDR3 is CASSPTGFWAEAFF. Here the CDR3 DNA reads TGTGCCAGCAGTCCCACAGGATTTTGGGCTGAAGCTTTCTTT.

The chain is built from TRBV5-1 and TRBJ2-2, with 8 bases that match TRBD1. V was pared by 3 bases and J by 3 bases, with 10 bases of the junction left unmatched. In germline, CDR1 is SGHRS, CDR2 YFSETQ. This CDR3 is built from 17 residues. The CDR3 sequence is CASSYFRGRFDTGELFF. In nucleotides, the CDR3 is TGCGCCAGCAGCTATTTCAGGGGGCGGTTCGACACCGGGGAGCTGTTTTTT.